This passage covers 9 T cell receptor beta chains from one sample sequenced in a study of CD8+ T cells in alopecia areata. RNA, once extracted, was reverse transcribed into cDNA for use as the sequencing template. Using immunoSEQ multiplex PCR, the repertoire was profiled, and TCRdb retains in-frame clones only, with some absent. The table includes 37,000 or so clones, approximately 54% detected once. In the case of four to six patients, the CD4+ cells were sorted into CD25+CD127- cells. Sequencing was done on a sample of CD4+ Tregs sorted from blood. These receptors were collected from a human donor with alopecia areata.

Only a few counts were recorded for this clone. The chain is built from TRBV5-1 and TRBJ1-1, with a weak D call TRBD1 (5 bases). V shed 4 bases and J shed 2 bases, with 15 bases lying between them. The CDR3 sequence is 15 residues long. Germline-derived CDR1 and CDR2 are SGHRS and YFSETQ. Here the CDR3 DNA reads TGCGCCAGCAGCACCCTGGAGGGGCCCAACACTGAAGCTTTCTTT. Protein: CASSTLEGPNTEAFF.

The gene calls are TRBV18 and TRBJ1-6, with TRBD1 as a possible D gene (5 bases). This CDR3 has 14 residues. The germline V gene encodes CDR1 KGHSH and CDR2 LQKENI. The V gene lost 3 bases and the J gene lost 8 bases, with 11 bases spanning the gap. CDR3 amino acids: CASSPGWGDSPLHF. The DNA for the CDR3 is TGTGCCAGCTCACCGGGCTGGGGGGATTCACCCCTCCACTTT.

This clone was observed a few times. The V and J genes are TRBV5-4 and TRBJ2-2; TRBD1 aligns across 9 bases. CDR3 length: 16 residues. The germline gives CDR1 SGHNT, CDR2 YYREEE (reference sequence). The J segment lost 6 bases and the V segment lost 4 bases, leaving 10 bases of the junction unmatched. The CDR3 sequence is CASSTPGQGSSGELFF. CDR3 nucleotide sequence: TGTGCCAGCAGCACTCCGGGACAGGGAAGCTCCGGGGAGCTGTTTTTT.

The V gene is TRBV27, the J gene TRBJ2-7; TRBD1 matches 8 bases. Germline V gene sequence: CDR1 MNHEY, CDR2 SMNVEV (reference sequence). The CDR3 totals 13 residues. V lost 5 bases, J lost 3 bases, and 3 bases stayed unmatched. CDR3 in DNA: TGTGCCAGCAGTCCAGGGGGCGTCTACGAGCAGTACTTC. This codes for CASSPGGVYEQYF.

The rearrangement links TRBV12-5 to TRBJ2-5; weak D call: TRBD2 (5 bases). The V gene lost 6 bases and the J gene lost 0 bases, with 8 bases spanning the gap. Germline CDR1 reads LGHNT; CDR2 reads FRNRAP. This CDR3 has 13 residues. The CDR3 spells CASGPDYQETQYF. Here the CDR3 DNA reads TGTGCTAGTGGCCCGGACTACCAAGAGACCCAGTACTTC.

This clone was counted once. The V call is TRBV2, the J call TRBJ1-2, with a weak D call TRBD1 (5 bases). CDR1 SNHLY and CDR2 FYNNEI come from the germline V gene. The V and J ends lost 4 bases and 6 bases respectively, with 9 bases between them. The CDR3 is 12 amino acids. DNA for the CDR3: TGTGCCAGCAGTGGGGACGAGGATGGCTACACCTTC. This codes for CASSGDEDGYTF. Together with reference TRBV2 and TRBJ1-2, the CDR3 gives the full variable domain: EPEVTQTPSHQVTQMGQEVILRCVPISNHLYFYWYRQILGQKVEFLVSFYNNEISEKSEIFDDQFSVERPDGSNFTLKIRSTKLEDSAMYFCASSGDEDGYTFGSGTRLTVV.

V and J are TRBV18 and TRBJ2-1; D perhaps matches TRBD2 (6 bases). CDR1 KGHSH and CDR2 LQKENI come from the germline V gene. V gave up 4 bases and J gave up 13 bases, with 14 bases separating them. The CDR3 totals 12 residues. CDR3 sequence reads: CASSRDSDLQFF. The CDR3 DNA reads TGTGCCAGCTCACGGGACTCGGATCTTCAGTTCTTC.

Only a few counts were recorded for this clone. For the CDR3, the DNA is TGTGCCAGCAGTATTACTCTACCCCCAGATACGCAGTATTTT. This encodes CASSITLPPDTQYF. The chain employs TRBV11-1 and TRBJ2-3; D is undetermined. CDR1 is SGHAT and CDR2 is FQDESV in the germline V gene (reference sequence). V lost 6 bases to trimming and J lost 4 bases, with 14 bases between them. The CDR3 length is 14 residues.

The chain carries TRBV5-1 and TRBJ2-3, with D possibly called TRBD1 or TRBD2 (5 bases each). Trimming took 3 bases from V and 0 from J, leaving 14 bases between them. The CDR3 loop spans 16 amino acids. Germline-derived CDR1 and CDR2 are SGHRS and YFSETQ. The chain's CDR3 is CASSSRGGLSTDTQYF. The CDR3 nucleotides are TGCGCCAGCAGCTCACGGGGCGGCCTTAGCACAGATACGCAGTATTTT.